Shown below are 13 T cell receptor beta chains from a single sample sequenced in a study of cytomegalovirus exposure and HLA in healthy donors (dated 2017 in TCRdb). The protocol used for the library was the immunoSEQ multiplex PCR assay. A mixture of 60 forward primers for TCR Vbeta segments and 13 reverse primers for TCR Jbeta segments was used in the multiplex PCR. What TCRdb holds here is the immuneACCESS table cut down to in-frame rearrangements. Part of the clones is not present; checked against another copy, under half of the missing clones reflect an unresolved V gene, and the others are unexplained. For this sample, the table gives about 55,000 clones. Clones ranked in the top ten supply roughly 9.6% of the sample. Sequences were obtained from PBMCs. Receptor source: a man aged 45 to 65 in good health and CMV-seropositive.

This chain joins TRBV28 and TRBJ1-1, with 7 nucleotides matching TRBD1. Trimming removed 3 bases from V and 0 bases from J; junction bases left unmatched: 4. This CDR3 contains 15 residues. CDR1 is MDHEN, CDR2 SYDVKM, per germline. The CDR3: CASSLLTGMNTEAFF. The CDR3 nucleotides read TGTGCCAGCAGTTTGCTGACAGGGATGAACACTGAAGCTTTCTTT.

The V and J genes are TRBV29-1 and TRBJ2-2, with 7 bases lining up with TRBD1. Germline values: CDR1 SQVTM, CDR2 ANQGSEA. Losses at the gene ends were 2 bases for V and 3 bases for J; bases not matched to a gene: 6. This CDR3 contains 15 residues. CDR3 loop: CSVETGTDDTGELFF. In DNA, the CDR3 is TGCAGCGTTGAAACCGGGACAGATGACACCGGGGAGCTGTTTTTT.

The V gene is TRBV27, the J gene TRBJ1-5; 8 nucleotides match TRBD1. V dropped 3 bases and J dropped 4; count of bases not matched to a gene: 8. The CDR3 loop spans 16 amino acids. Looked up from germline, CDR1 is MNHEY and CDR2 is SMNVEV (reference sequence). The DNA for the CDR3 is TGTGCCAGCAGTTTTTCCCCAGGGGGCTCGAATCAGCCCCAGCATTTT. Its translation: CASSFSPGGSNQPQHF.

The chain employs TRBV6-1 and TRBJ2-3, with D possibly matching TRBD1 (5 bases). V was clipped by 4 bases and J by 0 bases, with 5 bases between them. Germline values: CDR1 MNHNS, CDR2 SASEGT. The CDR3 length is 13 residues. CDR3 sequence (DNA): TGTGCCAGCAGTGGACAGAGCACAGATACGCAGTATTTT. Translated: CASSGQSTDTQYF.

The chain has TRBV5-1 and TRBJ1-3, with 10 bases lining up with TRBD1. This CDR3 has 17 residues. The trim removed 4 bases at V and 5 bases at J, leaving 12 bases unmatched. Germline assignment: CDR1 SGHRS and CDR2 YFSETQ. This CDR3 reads CASSPWTGGERRNTIYF. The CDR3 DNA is TGCGCCAGCAGCCCTTGGACAGGGGGAGAGCGGCGAAACACCATATATTTT.

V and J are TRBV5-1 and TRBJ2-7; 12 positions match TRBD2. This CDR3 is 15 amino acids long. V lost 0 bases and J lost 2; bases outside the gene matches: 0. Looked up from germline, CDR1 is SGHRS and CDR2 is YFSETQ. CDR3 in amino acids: CASSLGTSGTYEQYF. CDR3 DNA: TGCGCCAGCAGCTTGGGGACTAGCGGGACCTACGAGCAGTACTTC.

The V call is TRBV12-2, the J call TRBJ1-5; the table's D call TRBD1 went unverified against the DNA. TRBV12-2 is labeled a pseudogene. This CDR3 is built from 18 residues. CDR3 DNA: TGTGCAAGTCGCTTAGTCGTTCGGGACAGGGGCATCAATCAGCCCCAGCATTTT. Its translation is CASRLVVRDRGINQPQHF.

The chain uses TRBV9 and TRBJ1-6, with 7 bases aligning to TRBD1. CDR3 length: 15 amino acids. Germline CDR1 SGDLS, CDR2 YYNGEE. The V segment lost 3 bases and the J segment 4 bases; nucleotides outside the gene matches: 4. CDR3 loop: CASSALTGYNSPLHF. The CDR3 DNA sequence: TGTGCCAGCAGCGCACTGACAGGGTATAATTCACCCCTCCACTTT.

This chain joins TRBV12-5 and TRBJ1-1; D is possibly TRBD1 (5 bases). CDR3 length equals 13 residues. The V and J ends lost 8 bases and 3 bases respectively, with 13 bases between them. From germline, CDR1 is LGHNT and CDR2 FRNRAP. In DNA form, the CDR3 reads TGTGCTAGTAGACCGGGAGGGGACACTGAAGCTTTCTTT. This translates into CASRPGGDTEAFF.

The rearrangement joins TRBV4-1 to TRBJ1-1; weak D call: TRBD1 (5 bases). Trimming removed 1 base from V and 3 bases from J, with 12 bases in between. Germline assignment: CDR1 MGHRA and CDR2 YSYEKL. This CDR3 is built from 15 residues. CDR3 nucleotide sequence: TGCGCCAGCAGCCAAGGGGGCGGGGGGGACACTGAAGCTTTCTTT. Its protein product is CASSQGGGGDTEAFF.

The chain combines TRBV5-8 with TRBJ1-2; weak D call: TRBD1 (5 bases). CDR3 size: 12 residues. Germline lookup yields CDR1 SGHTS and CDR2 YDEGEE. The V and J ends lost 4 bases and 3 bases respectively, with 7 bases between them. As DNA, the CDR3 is TGTGCCAGCAGCCAGACAGACTATGGCTACACCTTC. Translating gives CASSQTDYGYTF.

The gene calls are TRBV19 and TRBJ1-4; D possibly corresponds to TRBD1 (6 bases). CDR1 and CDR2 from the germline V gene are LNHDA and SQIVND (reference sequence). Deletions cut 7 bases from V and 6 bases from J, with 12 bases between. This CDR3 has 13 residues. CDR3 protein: CASTPYRDEKLFF. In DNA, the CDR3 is TGTGCCAGTACTCCATACAGGGATGAAAAACTGTTTTTT.

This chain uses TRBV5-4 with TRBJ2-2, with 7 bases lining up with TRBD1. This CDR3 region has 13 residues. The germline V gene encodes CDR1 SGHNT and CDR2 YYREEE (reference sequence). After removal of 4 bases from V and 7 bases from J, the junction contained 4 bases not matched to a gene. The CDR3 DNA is TGTGCCAGCAGCCCCCAGGGGGACGGGGAGCTGTTTTTT. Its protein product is CASSPQGDGELFF.